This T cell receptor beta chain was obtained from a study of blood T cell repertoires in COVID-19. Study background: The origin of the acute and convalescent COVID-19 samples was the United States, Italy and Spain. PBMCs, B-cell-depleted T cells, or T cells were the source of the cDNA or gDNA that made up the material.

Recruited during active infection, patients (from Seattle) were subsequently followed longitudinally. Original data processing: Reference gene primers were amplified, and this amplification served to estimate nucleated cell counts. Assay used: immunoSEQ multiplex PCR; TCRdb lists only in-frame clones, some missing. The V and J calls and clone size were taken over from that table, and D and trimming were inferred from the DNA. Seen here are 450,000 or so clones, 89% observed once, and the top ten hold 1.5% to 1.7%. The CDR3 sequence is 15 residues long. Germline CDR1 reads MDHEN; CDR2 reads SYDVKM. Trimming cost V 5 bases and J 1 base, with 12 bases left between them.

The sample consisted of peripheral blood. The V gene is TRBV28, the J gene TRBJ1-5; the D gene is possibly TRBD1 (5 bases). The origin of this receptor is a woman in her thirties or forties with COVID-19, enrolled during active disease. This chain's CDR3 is CASSRSGLSNQPQHF. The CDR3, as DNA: TGTGCCAGCAGTCGCTCAGGGTTGAGCAATCAGCCCCAGCATTTT.